The following is a TCR beta chain sequence with its context. This sample was included in a study of T cell changes during pregnancy in multiple sclerosis. The germline V gene encodes CDR1 LGHNA and CDR2 YSLEER. Trimming cost V 0 bases and J 13 bases; bases outside gene matches: 6. The CDR3 covers 13 residues. Sequenced by immunoSEQ multiplex PCR; TCRdb stores in-frame clones only, minus some. The sample carries roughly 90,000 clones, 85% to 95% recorded once. The clonotype was recovered from a female donor with multiple sclerosis, enrolled in a pregnancy study. The chain combines TRBV4-3 with TRBJ2-1; the match to TRBD2 covers 7 bases. This specimen consisted of peripheral blood, obtained in the third trimester of pregnancy. The CDR3 DNA reads TGCGCCAGCAGCCAAGATGGAGGCGGGGGACAGTTCTTC. This translates into CASSQDGGGGQFF.